This T cell receptor beta chain was observed in a study of shared clonotypes between healthy human individuals. Study-level background: Aged 18 to 49, the donors were a couple of women and three men.

Each cell subset's genomic DNA was divided evenly among several immunoSEQ plates. Only in-frame clones appear in the TCRdb table, and some are missing; sequencing was by immunoSEQ multiplex PCR. Here the sample spans about 480,000 clones, nearly 80% being singletons. In germline, CDR1 is PRHDT, CDR2 FYEKMQ (reference sequence). V dropped 3 bases and J dropped 4; count of bases not matched to a gene: 5. This CDR3 contains 14 residues. Tens of millions of PBMCs served as the genomic DNA source for unsorted samples. This sequence was found in a woman between 40 and 55 years old in good health. Some clones in this sample may be carry-over from other donors' samples. Input material: PBMCs. This chain connects TRBV13 to TRBJ2-7; TRBD2 matches 8 bases. In DNA, the CDR3 is TGTGCCAGCAGCTTGGAGCGGGAGAGGTACGAGCAGTACTTC. Residues: CASSLERERYEQYF.